The 20 T cell receptor beta chains listed next were all sequenced from one sample in a study of T cell repertoires in cytomegalovirus infection. One entry per CDR3 protein results from TCRdb running MiXCR on the reads. Among a few hundred thousand distinct CDR3 sequences listed, just under 30% were seen once. Antigens for these TCRs are unknown. The sample in question was cultured PBMCs, obtained from culture after CMV antigen stimulation. The receptors come from a human donor in good health (CMV status not recorded). Some clones in this sample may be carry-over from other donors' samples.

V and J are TRBV20-1 and TRBJ2-7, with D maybe TRBD1 (5 bases). This CDR3 is 15 amino acids long. Germline loops: CDR1 DFQATT, CDR2 SNEGSKA (reference sequence). Trimming shortened V by 1 base and J by 3 bases, and 16 bases separated the two germline ends. CDR3 DNA: TGCAGTGCTAGAGGTGGAAGGGGTCCCCTCTACGAGCAGTACTTC. This codes for CSARGGRGPLYEQYF.

The J gene is TRBJ2-5, the V gene TRBV12-3 or TRBV12-4, with TRBD1 matching over 11 bases. This CDR3 spans 15 amino acids. Germline trimming cut 6 bases from V and 4 bases from J; bases unmatched to any gene: 7. This CDR3 reads CASSAGQGAGETQYF. In DNA form, the CDR3 reads TGTGCCAGCAGCGCCGGACAGGGGGCGGGAGAGACCCAGTACTTC.

This sequence joins TRBV7-2 and TRBJ2-7; TRBD2 matches 11 bases. V shed 1 base, J shed 2 bases, and the junction held 1 base outside the gene matches. Germline CDR1 and CDR2: SGHTA and FQGNSA. The CDR3 spans 15 residues. CDR3 coding DNA: TGTGCCAGCAGCTTAGAACTAGCGGGAGCCTACGAGCAGTACTTC. Residues: CASSLELAGAYEQYF.

The chain employs TRBV29-1 and TRBJ1-4; maybe TRBD1 (6 bases). V was clipped by 6 bases and J by 7 bases, with 12 bases between them. Germline V gene lookup returns CDR1 SQVTM and CDR2 ANQGSEA. The CDR3 is 12 residues long. CDR3 loop: CSVYRDSEKLFF. In DNA form, the CDR3 reads TGCAGCGTGTACAGGGATTCTGAAAAACTGTTTTTT. Full variable domain (remainder filled in from reference TRBV29-1 and TRBJ1-4): SAVISQKPSRDICQRGTSLTIQCQVDSQVTMMFWYRQQPGQSLTLIATANQGSEATYESGFVIDKFPISRPNLTFSTLTVSNMSPEDSSIYLCSVYRDSEKLFFGSGTQLSVL.

This chain uses TRBV28 with TRBJ1-4; 8 nucleotides line up with TRBD1. Looked up from germline, CDR1 is MDHEN and CDR2 is SYDVKM. The CDR3 spans 16 residues. After removal of 6 bases from V and 0 bases from J, the junction contained 6 bases not matched to a gene. The DNA of the CDR3 is TGTGCCAGCAGCCGTGACAGGGGTGCAACTAATGAAAAACTGTTTTTT. Protein: CASSRDRGATNEKLFF.

This clonotype appeared a few times. The gene calls are TRBV7-3 and TRBJ2-3, with D maybe TRBD2 (5 bases). Trimming shortened V by 1 base and J by 4 bases, and 15 bases separated the two germline ends. Germline CDR1 SGHTA, CDR2 FQGTGA. This CDR3 comprises 16 residues. CDR3 nucleotides: TGTGCCAGCAGCTTAAGTATCAACGACGGGGCAGATACGCAGTATTTT. As protein: CASSLSINDGADTQYF. Supplemented by reference TRBV7-3 and TRBJ2-3, the full variable domain reads GAGVSQTPSNKVTEKGKYVELRCDPISGHTALYWYRQSLGQGPEFLIYFQGTGAADDSGLPNDRFFAVRPEGSVSTLKIQRTERGDSAVYLCASSLSINDGADTQYFGPGTRLTVL.

J is TRBJ2-3 and V is TRBV7-6; 9 positions match TRBD2. Germline CDR1 SGHVS, CDR2 FNYEAQ. CDR3 size: 16 residues. Trimming at V came to 4 bases and at J to 1 base, leaving 6 bases not matched to a gene. The CDR3 DNA reads TGTGCCAGCAGCTCGAGAGCGGGGGGTGGCACAGATACGCAGTATTTT. It specifies CASSSRAGGGTDTQYF.

V gene TRBV27 combines with J gene TRBJ1-1, with TRBD1 matching over 7 bases. Unmatched junction bases numbered 11, after V lost 8 bases and J lost 5 bases. The CDR3 contains 14 residues. Germline V gene lookup returns CDR1 MNHEY and CDR2 SMNVEV (reference sequence). The CDR3: CASYPDRLGTEAFF. CDR3 nucleotide sequence: TGTGCCAGCTACCCGGACAGGTTGGGGACTGAAGCTTTCTTT.

The rearrangement links TRBV7-9 to TRBJ2-1; tentative D call: TRBD2 (6 bases). The V and J ends lost 1 base and 12 bases respectively, with 16 bases between them. CDR1 and CDR2 (germline): SEHNR, FQNEAQ (reference sequence). This CDR3 contains 14 residues. The CDR3 sequence: CASSLEARVGGQFF. The CDR3 coding sequence is TGTGCCAGCAGCTTAGAGGCACGAGTGGGGGGGCAGTTCTTC. Full variable domain (remainder filled in from reference TRBV7-9 and TRBJ2-1): DTGVSQNPRHKITKRGQNVTFRCDPISEHNRLYWYRQTLGQGPEFLTYFQNEAQLEKSRLLSDRFSAERPKGSFSTLEIQRTEQGDSAMYLCASSLEARVGGQFFGPGTRLTVL.

This clonotype turned up a few times. The V and J genes are TRBV12-3 or TRBV12-4 and TRBJ1-5; TRBD1 is a possible D gene (5 bases). The CDR3 totals 13 residues. Trimming removed 2 bases from V and 9 bases from J, with 11 bases in between. The CDR3 nucleotides are TGTGCCAGCAGTTTAATACCTGGGGCGCCCCAGCATTTT. It translates to CASSLIPGAPQHF.

In its sample, this clonotype was seen a few times. The chain joins TRBV7-6 to TRBJ2-1; TRBD1 aligns across 7 bases. The CDR3 spans 16 residues. J gave up 4 bases and V 3 bases, and 9 bases lay outside the gene matches. The germline gives CDR1 SGHVS, CDR2 FNYEAQ. In DNA form, the CDR3 reads TGTGCCAGCAGCTTGGAAGGGGGCCTTAAATACAATGAGCAGTTCTTC. It encodes CASSLEGGLKYNEQFF. The variable domain in full, with the rest retrieved from reference TRBV7-6 and TRBJ2-1, is GAGVSQSPRYKVTKRGQDVALRCDPISGHVSLYWYRQALGQGPEFLTYFNYEAQQDKSGLPNDRFSAERPEGSISTLTIQRTEQRDSAMYRCASSLEGGLKYNEQFFGPGTRLTVL.

This clonotype was counted a few times. V gene TRBV7-8 combines with J gene TRBJ1-2; D is unresolved. Germline V gene lookup returns CDR1 SGHVS and CDR2 FQNEAQ. The CDR3 is 13 residues long. Trimming left V 4 bases short and J 4 bases short, with 10 bases between. The DNA of the CDR3 is TGTGCCAGCAGCTCGAGGGAGGCCTATGGCTACACCTTC. Its translation is CASSSREAYGYTF.

The chain recombines TRBV4-1 with TRBJ1-1, with D perhaps matching TRBD1 (5 bases). Germline assignment: CDR1 MGHRA and CDR2 YSYEKL. Between the trimmed V and J ends, which lost 1 base and 8 bases, there was a span of 11 bases. The CDR3 loop spans 13 amino acids. The CDR3 sequence is CASSQASQGEAFF. CDR3 coding DNA: TGCGCCAGCAGCCAAGCCTCCCAGGGAGAAGCTTTCTTT.

The sample holds a few counts of this clonotype. The V call is TRBV10-3, the J call TRBJ1-1; 9 nucleotides align to TRBD1. V dropped 6 bases and J dropped 4; count of bases not matched to a gene: 6. The CDR3 is made up of 14 amino acids. The germline V gene encodes CDR1 ENHRY and CDR2 SYGVKD. DNA for the CDR3: TGTGCCATCAGCTTACAGGGGGCCCCCACTGAAGCTTTCTTT. Its translation: CAISLQGAPTEAFF.

The V gene is TRBV7-9, the J gene TRBJ2-2, with 9 bases matching TRBD1. Germline CDR1 SEHNR, CDR2 FQNEAQ (reference sequence). The ends lost 1 base at V and 6 bases at J; junction bases unmatched: 6. This CDR3 has 16 amino acids. The CDR3 spells CASSLVPGQGSGELFF. The CDR3, as DNA: TGTGCCAGCAGCTTAGTGCCGGGACAGGGATCCGGGGAGCTGTTTTTT.

The chain carries TRBV25-1 and TRBJ2-1, with 10 bases lining up with TRBD2. Germline lookup yields CDR1 MGHDK and CDR2 SYGVNS. J lost 4 bases, V lost 7 bases, and 10 bases had no gene match. CDR3 length: 16 amino acids. The CDR3 loop reads CASKTSGLQAYNEQFF. The DNA for the CDR3 is TGTGCCAGCAAGACTAGCGGGCTGCAGGCGTACAATGAGCAGTTCTTC.

This clonotype has just a few counts. This chain connects TRBV27 to TRBJ2-5, with 8 bases aligning to TRBD2. This CDR3 has 16 amino acids. J gave up 1 base and V 5 bases, and 9 bases lay outside the gene matches. Germline V CDR1 and CDR2: MNHEY, SMNVEV (reference sequence). CDR3 residues: CASSNLAGPLQETQYF. CDR3 bases: TGTGCCAGCAGTAATTTAGCGGGACCCCTCCAAGAGACCCAGTACTTC.

The table lists this clonotype with a few counts. The CDR3 bases are TGTGCCAGCAGCCGCGACAGGGGATCATACTATGGCTACACCTTC. This codes for CASSRDRGSYYGYTF. The chain recombines TRBV6-5 with TRBJ1-2, with 8 bases matching TRBD1. The CDR3 is made up of 15 amino acids. Per germline, CDR1 MNHEY and CDR2 SVGAGI. J was trimmed by 3 bases and V by 6 bases; bases with no gene match: 9.

V and J are TRBV19 and TRBJ1-1; D remains ambiguous. This CDR3 has 16 residues. Trimming took off 7 bases at V and 0 bases at J, with 18 bases between the two ends. CDR1 LNHDA and CDR2 SQIVND come from the germline V gene (reference sequence). CDR3 nucleotides: TGTGCCAGTAAACTCAGAGGAGTCATCATGAACACTGAAGCTTTCTTT. It is translated as CASKLRGVIMNTEAFF. The whole variable domain, filled in from reference TRBV19 and TRBJ1-1, reads DGGITQSPKYLFRKEGQNVTLSCEQNLNHDAMYWYRQDPGQGLRLIYYSQIVNDFQKGDIAEGYSVSREKKESFPLTVTSAQKNPTAFYLCASKLRGVIMNTEAFFGQGTRLTVV.

This clonotype turned up a few times. V and J are TRBV11-2 and TRBJ1-2; D remains ambiguous. Between the trimmed V and J ends, which lost 1 base and 0 bases, there was a span of 18 bases. Per germline, CDR1 SGHAT and CDR2 FQNNGV. CDR3 length: 18 residues. As DNA, the CDR3 is TGTGCCAGCAGCTTAGGGCGCATGCGGGATCCTTCTAACTATGGCTACACCTTC. As protein: CASSLGRMRDPSNYGYTF.